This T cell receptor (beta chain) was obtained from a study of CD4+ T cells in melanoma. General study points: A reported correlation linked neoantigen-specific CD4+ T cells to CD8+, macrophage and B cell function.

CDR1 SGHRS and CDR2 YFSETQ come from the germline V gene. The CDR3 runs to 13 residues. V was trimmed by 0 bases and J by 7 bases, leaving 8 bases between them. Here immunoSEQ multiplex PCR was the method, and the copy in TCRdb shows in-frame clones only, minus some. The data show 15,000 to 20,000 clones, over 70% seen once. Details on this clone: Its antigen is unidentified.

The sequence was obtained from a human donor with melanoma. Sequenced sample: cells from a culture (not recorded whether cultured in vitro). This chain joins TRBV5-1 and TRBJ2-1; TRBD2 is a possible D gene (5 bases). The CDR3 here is CASSLGRGNEQFF. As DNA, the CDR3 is TGCGCCAGCAGCTTGGGCCGGGGTAATGAGCAGTTCTTC.